This is a list of T cell receptor beta chains from one sample in a study of identical twins. TCRdb reprocessed the 5' RACE reads with MiXCR, giving one entry per CDR3 protein. This table has approximately 500,000 distinct CDR3 sequences, more than 20% appearing once. The same sample was also used in a study of T cells expressing NK-cell markers.

Sequenced material: CD4+ T cells sorted from blood. The receptors originated from a woman between 18 and 29 years old in good health. Each CDR3 is given with its conserved first and last residue. The D gene is left open where the match is weak. Clone size, where shown, is once, few, many, or a class for clones that have expanded.

abundance: -; d_gene: TRBD2; j_gene: TRBJ2-3; v_gene: TRBV7-9; CDR3nt: TGTGCCAGCAGCCCAGTGCCCGCTAGCGGGAGGGCCGTTACGCAGTATTTT; CDR3aa: CASSPVPASGRAVTQYF
abundance: -; d_gene: -; j_gene: TRBJ2-7; v_gene: TRBV5-1; CDR3nt: TGCACCAGAGGCGGGGCGTCCGGCCACGAGCAGTACTTC; CDR3aa: CTRGGASGHEQYF
abundance: -; d_gene: -; j_gene: TRBJ2-1; v_gene: TRBV11-2; CDR3nt: TGTGCCAGCAGCCCTCAGGTCAATGAGCAGTTCTTC; CDR3aa: CASSPQVNEQFF
abundance: many; d_gene: -; j_gene: TRBJ1-4; v_gene: TRBV12-3/TRBV12-4; CDR3nt: TGTGCCAGCAGTCCAGCACGGGGGGTGGCTAATGAAAAACTGTTTTTT; CDR3aa: CASSPARGVANEKLFF
abundance: -; d_gene: -; j_gene: TRBJ1-1; v_gene: TRBV20-1; CDR3nt: TGCAGTGCTAGATCGGGGGGGTGGAACACTGAAGCTTTCTTT; CDR3aa: CSARSGGWNTEAFF
abundance: -; d_gene: -; j_gene: TRBJ2-5; v_gene: TRBV12-3/TRBV12-4; CDR3nt: TGTGCCAGCGGAGACGCGTCGGTAGAGACCCAGTACTTC; CDR3aa: CASGDASVETQYF
abundance: once; d_gene: TRBD1; j_gene: TRBJ1-1; v_gene: TRBV29-1; CDR3nt: TGCAGCGTAGGACAGACAGGGACTGAAGCTTTCTTT; CDR3aa: CSVGQTGTEAFF
abundance: -; d_gene: TRBD2; j_gene: TRBJ2-7; v_gene: TRBV11-1; CDR3nt: TGTGCCAGCAGCCCCGACCCTGGACTAGCGGGAGGAAGGAGCTCCTACGAGCAGTACTTC; CDR3aa: CASSPDPGLAGGRSSYEQYF
abundance: few; d_gene: -; j_gene: TRBJ1-1; v_gene: TRBV20-1; CDR3nt: TGCAGTGCCAAGGACAGGAACACTGAAGCTTTCTTT; CDR3aa: CSAKDRNTEAFF
abundance: few; d_gene: -; j_gene: TRBJ1-1; v_gene: TRBV9; CDR3nt: TGTGCCAGCAGCGTAGATGGAAGGGCTACTGAAGCTTTCTTT; CDR3aa: CASSVDGRATEAFF
abundance: -; d_gene: -; j_gene: TRBJ2-7; v_gene: TRBV12-3/TRBV12-4; CDR3nt: TGTGCCAGCAGCCTGGGGACACGGGACGAGCAGTACTTC; CDR3aa: CASSLGTRDEQYF
abundance: -; d_gene: -; j_gene: TRBJ2-3; v_gene: TRBV6-5; CDR3nt: TGTGCCAGCAGTTACAGGGGGTCTGGAGATACGCAGTATTTT; CDR3aa: CASSYRGSGDTQYF
abundance: -; d_gene: -; j_gene: TRBJ2-1; v_gene: TRBV2; CDR3nt: TGTGCCAGCAGTGAATATAAGGGTATGGAGCAGTTCTTC; CDR3aa: CASSEYKGMEQFF
abundance: -; d_gene: -; j_gene: TRBJ2-7; v_gene: TRBV12-3/TRBV12-4; CDR3nt: TGTGCCAGTAAGAGTAGAGGAGGGTCCTACGAGCAGTACTTC; CDR3aa: CASKSRGGSYEQYF
abundance: -; d_gene: -; j_gene: TRBJ2-3; v_gene: TRBV20-1; CDR3nt: TGCAGTGCTAGAGCGGGGGGCAAGGATACGCAGTATTTT; CDR3aa: CSARAGGKDTQYF
abundance: -; d_gene: TRBD1; j_gene: TRBJ1-5; v_gene: TRBV7-9; CDR3nt: TGTGCCAGCAGCAGACAGGGGAATAGCAATCAGCCCCAGCATTTT; CDR3aa: CASSRQGNSNQPQHF
abundance: -; d_gene: -; j_gene: TRBJ2-7; v_gene: TRBV20-1; CDR3nt: TGCAGTGCTAGCCGAGTAAGCTCCTACGAGCAGTACTTC; CDR3aa: CSASRVSSYEQYF
abundance: few; d_gene: TRBD1; j_gene: TRBJ1-1; v_gene: TRBV3-1; CDR3nt: TGTGCCAGCAGCCGGGCAGGGGGCAACACTGAAGCTTTCTTT; CDR3aa: CASSRAGGNTEAFF
abundance: many; d_gene: -; j_gene: TRBJ1-1; v_gene: TRBV6-5; CDR3nt: TGTGCCAGCAGTTACTCGGAGAGAGGGACTGAAGCTTTCTTT; CDR3aa: CASSYSERGTEAFF
abundance: -; d_gene: -; j_gene: TRBJ2-3; v_gene: TRBV24-1; CDR3nt: TGTGCCACCAGTGAGCCGAACAGCGGCACAGATACGCAGTATTTT; CDR3aa: CATSEPNSGTDTQYF
abundance: many; d_gene: TRBD1; j_gene: TRBJ1-2; v_gene: TRBV12-3/TRBV12-4; CDR3nt: TGTGCCAGCAGTTTGGCAGGGGGCGGCTACACCTTC; CDR3aa: CASSLAGGGYTF
abundance: -; d_gene: -; j_gene: TRBJ1-2; v_gene: TRBV5-1; CDR3nt: TGCGCCAGCAGCTTGGTAGTTTCGAGGGGAAATGGCTACACCTTC; CDR3aa: CASSLVVSRGNGYTF
abundance: -; d_gene: TRBD2; j_gene: TRBJ2-1; v_gene: TRBV20-1; CDR3nt: TGCAGTGCTAGATTGCTAGCGGGAGGTGAGCAGTTCTTC; CDR3aa: CSARLLAGGEQFF
abundance: -; d_gene: -; j_gene: TRBJ2-1; v_gene: TRBV2; CDR3nt: TGTGCCAGCTTTTTACTTGATGAGCAGTTCTTC; CDR3aa: CASFLLDEQFF
abundance: many; d_gene: -; j_gene: TRBJ1-2; v_gene: TRBV20-1; CDR3nt: TGCAGTGCTTCGGACAGACTATATGGCTACACCTTC; CDR3aa: CSASDRLYGYTF
abundance: few; d_gene: -; j_gene: TRBJ1-3; v_gene: TRBV7-8; CDR3nt: TGTGCCAGCAGCCCGGGAGGCTATTTCGGAAACACCATATATTTT; CDR3aa: CASSPGGYFGNTIYF
abundance: few; d_gene: -; j_gene: TRBJ2-7; v_gene: TRBV29-1; CDR3nt: TGCAGCGTTGAAGGCCAGGGTGTTGGGGAGCAGTACTTC; CDR3aa: CSVEGQGVGEQYF
abundance: few; d_gene: -; j_gene: TRBJ1-2; v_gene: TRBV11-3; CDR3nt: TGTGCCAGCAGCTTTCCCGGGGTCGGCTACACCTTC; CDR3aa: CASSFPGVGYTF
abundance: once; d_gene: -; j_gene: TRBJ2-7; v_gene: TRBV7-6; CDR3nt: TGTGCCAGCGGGCAGGGAGGCAACGAGCAGTACTTC; CDR3aa: CASGQGGNEQYF
abundance: -; d_gene: TRBD1; j_gene: TRBJ2-2; v_gene: TRBV3-1; CDR3nt: TGTGCCAGCAGCCATCCCGACAGGGTCCTCACCGGGGAGCTGTTTTTT; CDR3aa: CASSHPDRVLTGELFF
abundance: -; d_gene: -; j_gene: TRBJ2-3; v_gene: TRBV11-3; CDR3nt: TGTGCCAGCAGCGGATTTAGGGCAGATACGCAGTATTTT; CDR3aa: CASSGFRADTQYF
abundance: few; d_gene: -; j_gene: TRBJ1-1; v_gene: TRBV7-9; CDR3nt: TGTGCCAGCAGCCGTTCCTTGGGACCGAAGAACACTGAAGCTTTCTTT; CDR3aa: CASSRSLGPKNTEAFF
abundance: -; d_gene: TRBD2; j_gene: TRBJ2-1; v_gene: TRBV15; CDR3nt: TGTGCCACCAGGGTGTTCCCTTCTAATAGCGGGATTAGTAATGAGCAGTTCTTC; CDR3aa: CATRVFPSNSGISNEQFF
abundance: -; d_gene: TRBD2; j_gene: TRBJ2-1; v_gene: TRBV3-1; CDR3nt: TGTGCCAGCAGCAACGGAGGGGGACTAGTATACAATGAGCAGTTCTTC; CDR3aa: CASSNGGGLVYNEQFF
abundance: once; d_gene: -; j_gene: TRBJ2-3; v_gene: TRBV11-3; CDR3nt: TGTGCCAGCAGCTTAGATCAGGGGGGCTCGCAGTATTTT; CDR3aa: CASSLDQGGSQYF
abundance: few; d_gene: -; j_gene: TRBJ1-4; v_gene: TRBV20-1; CDR3nt: TGCAGTGCTAGACTCAGCCCAACTAATGAAAAACTGTTTTTT; CDR3aa: CSARLSPTNEKLFF
abundance: -; d_gene: -; j_gene: TRBJ2-3; v_gene: TRBV20-1; CDR3nt: TGCAGTGCTAGAGTCGTGGGGGGCACAGATACGCAGTATTTT; CDR3aa: CSARVVGGTDTQYF
abundance: -; d_gene: -; j_gene: TRBJ2-1; v_gene: TRBV7-9; CDR3nt: TGTGCCAGCAGCCCGTCCGGGACTGAGCAGTTCTTC; CDR3aa: CASSPSGTEQFF
abundance: -; d_gene: -; j_gene: TRBJ2-2; v_gene: TRBV29-1; CDR3nt: TGCAGCGTTGACGGCAGGAGTAACACCGGGGAGCTGTTTTTT; CDR3aa: CSVDGRSNTGELFF
abundance: -; d_gene: -; j_gene: TRBJ2-5; v_gene: TRBV6-5; CDR3nt: TGTGCCAGCAGTTTCGTAGCGGACTACCAAGAGACCCAGTACTTC; CDR3aa: CASSFVADYQETQYF
abundance: few; d_gene: TRBD1; j_gene: TRBJ1-2; v_gene: TRBV12-3/TRBV12-4; CDR3nt: TGTGCCAGCAGTTGGGGGACAGTGGATGGCTACACCTTC; CDR3aa: CASSWGTVDGYTF
abundance: -; d_gene: -; j_gene: TRBJ2-2; v_gene: TRBV27; CDR3nt: TGTGCCAGCGGAGGGGGGGGCTCCACCGGGGAGCTGTTTTTT; CDR3aa: CASGGGGSTGELFF
abundance: -; d_gene: TRBD2; j_gene: TRBJ2-3; v_gene: TRBV5-1; CDR3nt: TGCGCCAGCAGCTCCGGGACTAGCGGTTATACGCAGTATTTT; CDR3aa: CASSSGTSGYTQYF
abundance: -; d_gene: -; j_gene: TRBJ1-1; v_gene: TRBV2; CDR3nt: TGTGCCAGCAATATACGAAAGCCATCGAACACTGAAGCTTTCTTT; CDR3aa: CASNIRKPSNTEAFF
abundance: -; d_gene: TRBD1; j_gene: TRBJ2-3; v_gene: TRBV11-3; CDR3nt: TGTGCCAGCAGCCCTCGGGACAGGGGGTCAGATACGCAGTATTTT; CDR3aa: CASSPRDRGSDTQYF
abundance: -; d_gene: TRBD2; j_gene: TRBJ2-7; v_gene: TRBV10-3; CDR3nt: TGTGCCACGGCTGGAGCTAGCGGGCAATCCGAGCAGTACTTC; CDR3aa: CATAGASGQSEQYF
abundance: -; d_gene: -; j_gene: TRBJ2-1; v_gene: TRBV18; CDR3nt: TGTGCCAGCTCACCACCTGGGCGGGTTTGGGGAAATGAGCAGTTCTTC; CDR3aa: CASSPPGRVWGNEQFF
abundance: -; d_gene: TRBD2; j_gene: TRBJ2-7; v_gene: TRBV20-1; CDR3nt: TGCAGTGCTAGAGATAGGGGCGGGAGGAAGAACGAGCAGTACTTC; CDR3aa: CSARDRGGRKNEQYF
abundance: once; d_gene: -; j_gene: TRBJ2-5; v_gene: TRBV20-1; CDR3nt: TGCAGTGCTAGAGTCGGGGACGTGACCCAGTACTTC; CDR3aa: CSARVGDVTQYF
abundance: -; d_gene: -; j_gene: TRBJ2-7; v_gene: TRBV18; CDR3nt: TGTGCCAGCTCACCACCGGCTAAGTACGAGCAGTACTTC; CDR3aa: CASSPPAKYEQYF
abundance: -; d_gene: TRBD1; j_gene: TRBJ1-3; v_gene: TRBV10-3; CDR3nt: TGTGCCATCAGTCCGAGCTCCGGACAGGGGCCCTCTGGAAACACCATATATTTT; CDR3aa: CAISPSSGQGPSGNTIYF